A selection of T cell receptor beta chains follows, all from one sample in a study of patients and donors after allogeneic stem cell transplantation. MiXCR, applied by TCRdb to the RT-PCR reads, yields one record per CDR3 protein. The data show about a million distinct CDR3 sequences, about a sixth seen once. Input material: blood, either unsorted or a sorted T cell fraction (not recorded which). The source of these receptors is a human donor who was either an allogeneic HSCT recipient or a stem cell or donor lymphocyte infusion donor (not recorded which). It is not recorded whose cells these are; they may come from a transplant donor. Each CDR3 is given with its conserved first and last residue. D genes are given only for firm matches. A clone size is listed for some rows: how often the clone was seen (once, few, many), or a class if it is expanded.

-,-,TRBV29-1,TRBJ1-2,TGCAGCGTCCCGGGCAGGGCAAACTATGTCTACACCTTC,CSVPGRANYVYTF
few,TRBD1,TRBV4-3,TRBJ1-2,TGCGCCAGCAGCCAAGAGAGACAGGGGGGTGGTGGCTACACCTTC,CASSQERQGGGGYTF
-,-,TRBV7-2,TRBJ1-1,TGTGCCAGCAGCTTAGATGCAGGGGTGAACACTGAAGCTTTCTTT,CASSLDAGVNTEAFF
few,-,TRBV29-1,TRBJ2-2,TGCAGCGTTCGACGGGACAACACCGGGGAGCTGTTTTTT,CSVRRDNTGELFF
-,TRBD2,TRBV5-5,TRBJ2-5,TGTGCCAGCAGCCCGGGGATCCTGACTAGCGGGACACTAGAGACCCAGTACTTC,CASSPGILTSGTLETQYF
few,-,TRBV11-1,TRBJ2-7,TGTGCCAGCAGCGGGGAGGACGGAGCCTACGAGCAGTACTTC,CASSGEDGAYEQYF
-,TRBD1,TRBV30,TRBJ2-5,TGTGCCAGTGACAGGGCCCAAGAGACCCAGTACTTC,CASDRAQETQYF
-,TRBD1,TRBV2,TRBJ2-1,TGTGCCAGCAGTGGGGACAGGGCGCCCAATGAGCAGTTCTTC,CASSGDRAPNEQFF
-,TRBD1,TRBV4-3,TRBJ1-1,TGCGCCAGCAGCCCCGGGGACAGGGTCAAGTTGGCTTTCTTT,CASSPGDRVKLAFF
few,-,TRBV9,TRBJ1-1,TGTGCCAGCACCCAGGGCTTGAACACTGAAGCTTTCTTT,CASTQGLNTEAFF
few,TRBD1,TRBV20-1,TRBJ1-3,TGCAGTGCCCGGTGGACAGGTGGAAACACCATATATTTT,CSARWTGGNTIYF
-,TRBD2,TRBV13,TRBJ2-1,TGTGCCAGCAGCTACGCCGGGACTAGTGCCTCCAATGAGCAGTTCTTC,CASSYAGTSASNEQFF
-,-,TRBV3-1,TRBJ1-2,TGTGCCAGCAGCCAAGATCCCAGGATTGCCTTC,CASSQDPRIAF
-,TRBD2,TRBV20-1,TRBJ2-5,TGCAGTGCTAGAGAGGGACTAGCGGAGAGGGGGGAGACCCAGTACTTC,CSAREGLAERGETQYF
-,-,TRBV20-1,TRBJ1-5,TGCAGTGCTAGAGATGAGGGAGGGTCGTTCGGCAATCAGCCCCAGCATTTT,CSARDEGGSFGNQPQHF
-,-,TRBV29-1,TRBJ2-5,TGCAGCGTTGGTGAACACCAAGAGACCCAGTACTTC,CSVGEHQETQYF
-,-,TRBV12-3/TRBV12-4,TRBJ2-7,TGTGCCAGCAGTTTAGGAGTTGGGGGCGAGCAGTACTTC,CASSLGVGGEQYF
few,-,TRBV12-3/TRBV12-4,TRBJ1-5,TGTGCCAGCAGTTTAGGGGCAGGTCCCCAGCATTTT,CASSLGAGPQHF
-,TRBD2,TRBV20-1,TRBJ2-5,TGCAGTGCTACCACCGGGACTAGTCCTCAAGAGACCCAGTACTTC,CSATTGTSPQETQYF
-,TRBD2,TRBV7-2,TRBJ2-7,TGTGCCAGCAGCTCCCAGGGACTAGCGGGAGCCTACGAGCAGTACTTC,CASSSQGLAGAYEQYF
once,-,TRBV20-1,TRBJ1-2,TGCAGTGCTAGAACCGAAAACTATGGCTACACCTTC,CSARTENYGYTF
-,-,TRBV5-6,TRBJ2-1,TGTGCCAGCAGCTTGATCGCGGAGGCTAGCTCTGAGCAGTTCTTC,CASSLIAEASSEQFF
-,TRBD1,TRBV6-6,TRBJ1-2,TGTGCCAGCAGTTGGGACAGGGTGGATGGCTACACCTTC,CASSWDRVDGYTF
few,-,TRBV7-2,TRBJ2-3,TGTGCCAGCAGCTTACAACCGAGACTCGCGGATACGCAGTATTTT,CASSLQPRLADTQYF
-,TRBD1,TRBV11-3,TRBJ2-7,TGTGCCAGCAGCTTAGAGGGACAGGGTCTCCACGAGCAGTACTTC,CASSLEGQGLHEQYF
few,-,TRBV29-1,TRBJ1-1,TGCAGCGTTCTCTGGGGTCGTGCTGAAGCTTTCTTT,CSVLWGRAEAFF